A selection of T cell receptor beta chains follows, all from one sample in a study of blood T cell repertoires in COVID-19. Produced via immunoSEQ multiplex PCR; TCRdb's table is partial and in-frame only. Here the sample spans around 25,000 clones, around 89% being singletons. Specimen: peripheral blood. All receptors come from a man in his sixties or seventies with acute or convalescent COVID-19. Each CDR3 is given with its conserved first and last residue. A D gene is named only where the DNA matches it firmly. Rows may omit the clone size; those that give it use once, few, many or a size class.

clone size,V gene,D gene,J gene,CDR3 protein,CDR3 DNA
.,TRBV7-8,TRBD1,TRBJ1-4,CASRAMGQGDEKLFF,TGTGCCAGCAGGGCAATGGGACAGGGGGATGAAAAACTGTTTTTT
.,TRBV3-1/TRBV3-2,.,TRBJ2-2,CASSRQVTGELFF,TGTGCCAGCAGTCGACAGGTCACCGGGGAGCTGTTTTTT
.,TRBV28,TRBD2,TRBJ2-3,CASTTGTSGRYTDTQYF,TGTGCCAGCACTACCGGGACTAGCGGGAGATACACAGATACGCAGTATTTT
.,TRBV5-1,.,TRBJ1-4,CASRRDLTNEKLFF,TGCGCCAGTCGTCGGGATCTAACTAATGAAAAACTGTTTTTT
.,TRBV6-2/TRBV6-3,.,TRBJ1-1,CASSYRRSVSEAFF,TGTGCCAGCAGTTACCGTCGTTCTGTGTCTGAAGCTTTCTTT
.,TRBV6-5,TRBD1,TRBJ1-5,CASTIEGGGYQPQHF,TGTGCCAGCACCATCGAAGGGGGCGGGTATCAGCCCCAGCATTTT
.,TRBV6-1,.,TRBJ2-5,CASTTRGTSKETQYF,TGTGCCAGCACCACAAGGGGAACATCCAAAGAGACCCAGTACTTC
.,TRBV7-2,.,TRBJ1-2,CASSLNAGDNYGYTF,TGTGCCAGCAGCTTAAACGCAGGGGATAACTATGGCTACACCTTC
.,TRBV5-1,TRBD1,TRBJ2-2,CASSLAGTGTNTGELFF,TGCGCCAGCAGCTTGGCCGGGACAGGGACAAACACCGGGGAGCTGTTTTTT
.,TRBV21-1,.,TRBJ2-5,CASRGAQMEGYQETQYF,TGTGCCAGCAGAGGTGCCCAGATGGAGGGCTATCAAGAGACCCAGTACTTC
few,TRBV6-6,TRBD1,TRBJ1-5,CASILQGGGNQPQHF,TGTGCCAGCATCCTACAGGGGGGCGGCAATCAGCCCCAGCATTTT
few,TRBV4-3,TRBD1,TRBJ1-3,CASSQVPTGDSGNTIYF,TGCGCCAGCAGCCAAGTTCCTACAGGGGACTCTGGAAACACCATATATTTT
.,TRBV7-8,TRBD1,TRBJ1-2,CASSRGQGVNYGYTF,TGTGCCAGCAGCCGAGGACAGGGGGTTAACTATGGCTACACCTTC